A selection of T cell receptor beta chains follows, all from one sample in a study of shared clonotypes between healthy human individuals. Generated by immunoSEQ multiplex PCR, the TCRdb table keeps only in-frame clones and is missing some. This table holds roughly 2.1 million clones, 90% to 95% found once. The source material was naive CD8+ T cells from PBMCs. These receptors came from a man younger than 35 in good health. Some clones in this sample may be carry-over from other donors' samples. The CDR3 runs from the conserved cysteine through the conserved F or W. Each record gives: J gene, V gene, clone size, CDR3 length, CDR3 protein. Size is omitted from some rows. Given values are once, few, many or a class for expanded clones.

TRBJ2-7	TRBV7-9	.	15	CASSLKGPPFSEQYF
TRBJ2-7	TRBV29-1	.	12	CSTREGNYEQYF
TRBJ2-7	TRBV5-6	.	15	CASSLVPGGSYEQYF
TRBJ2-2	TRBV5-1	.	16	CASSLEETEPTGELFF
TRBJ2-7	TRBV4-3	.	15	CASSQLLAGSYEQYF
TRBJ1-5	TRBV30	.	15	CAWSISLGRDQPQHF
TRBJ2-7	TRBV6-1	.	14	CASSENLKIYEQYF
TRBJ1-5	TRBV4-3	.	15	CASSRVLQGNQPQHF
TRBJ1-3	TRBV9	.	14	CASSVARIGNTIYF
TRBJ2-7	TRBV5-1	.	14	CASSLAGGKYEQYF
TRBJ1-1	TRBV11-2	few	16	CASSPHRGSMNTEAFF
TRBJ2-2	TRBV2	.	20	CASSGLAGGPQDTNTGELFF